These 9 T cell receptor beta chains were all obtained from the same sample, sequenced in a study of post-analysis software for immune sequencing data. Overall study findings and caveats: When patients were compared with controls, 4 or 5 TRBV segments were more frequent, TRBV5-6, TRBV5-1 and TRBV20-1 among them.

Unique molecular identifiers featured in each of the TCR beta cDNA libraries. TCRdb analysed the PCR reads with MiXCR anew, one entry per CDR3 protein. The sample contains hundreds of thousands of distinct CDR3 sequences, over 45% of which appear only once. Their antigen targets remain unknown. Input material: blood. The receptor source for this set is a girl aged 2 to 9 with multiple sclerosis.

The chain is built from TRBV7-9 and TRBJ2-1; TRBD2 might be the D (5 bases). There are 17 residues in the CDR3. V was trimmed by 5 bases and J by 7 bases, leaving 24 bases between them. Looked up from germline, CDR1 is SEHNR and CDR2 is FQNEAQ (reference sequence). In DNA, the CDR3 is TGTGCCAGCAGCCACCCTCAGGACTTGTTAGGGATGAATGAGCAGTTCTTC. This sequence encodes CASSHPQDLLGMNEQFF. Together with reference TRBV7-9 and TRBJ2-1, the CDR3 gives the full variable domain: DTGVSQNPRHKITKRGQNVTFRCDPISEHNRLYWYRQTLGQGPEFLTYFQNEAQLEKSRLLSDRFSAERPKGSFSTLEIQRTEQGDSAMYLCASSHPQDLLGMNEQFFGPGTRLTVL.

The V call is TRBV29-1, the J call TRBJ2-5, with 7 bases identical to TRBD2. V was clipped by 4 bases and J by 6 bases; unmatched bases: 11. CDR1 and CDR2 from the germline V gene are SQVTM and ANQGSEA. This CDR3 is built from 14 residues. As DNA, the CDR3 is TGCAGCGTTGGGGGCGGGAGTAGAATACAGACCCAGTACTTC. Protein sequence: CSVGGGSRIQTQYF. Full variable domain (outside the CDR3, taken from reference TRBV29-1 and TRBJ2-5): SAVISQKPSRDICQRGTSLTIQCQVDSQVTMMFWYRQQPGQSLTLIATANQGSEATYESGFVIDKFPISRPNLTFSTLTVSNMSPEDSSIYLCSVGGGSRIQTQYFGPGTRLLVL.

This clonotype was counted only a few times. The chain employs TRBV7-8 and TRBJ2-1; 7 bases match TRBD1. Losses at the gene ends were 5 bases for V and 3 bases for J; bases not matched to a gene: 4. The CDR3 runs 14 residues. Germline V gene lookup returns CDR1 SGHVS and CDR2 FQNEAQ. CDR3 protein: CASSPWDSYNEQFF. The DNA for the CDR3 is TGTGCCAGCAGCCCTTGGGACAGCTACAATGAGCAGTTCTTC.

CDR3 protein: CSASGLVGGEQFF. The CDR3 DNA follows: TGCAGTGCTAGTGGGCTAGTGGGGGGTGAGCAGTTCTTC. The chain carries TRBV20-1 and TRBJ2-1; D might be TRBD2 (6 bases). The germline V gene encodes CDR1 DFQATT and CDR2 SNEGSKA (reference sequence). Trimming cost V 3 bases and J 9 bases, with 15 bases left between them. The CDR3 is 13 residues long.

This clonotype occurred a few times. V and J are TRBV11-3 and TRBJ2-1; 8 bases are shared with TRBD2. V was pared by 0 bases and J by 13 bases, with 2 bases of the junction left unmatched. Per the germline V gene, CDR1 is SGHNT and CDR2 is YENEEA. This CDR3 region has 12 residues. In DNA form, the CDR3 reads TGTGCCAGCAGCTTAGATGCGGGGGGCCAGTTCTTC. Translation: CASSLDAGGQFF.

CDR3: CASSRRLSSYNEQFF. The CDR3 DNA reads as TGTGCCAGCAGTCGCCGCCTGAGCTCCTACAATGAGCAGTTCTTC. This sequence joins TRBV6-5 and TRBJ2-1; D call uncertain. Germline values: CDR1 MNHEY, CDR2 SVGAGI. The CDR3 is 15 residues long. Trimming took 5 bases from V and 0 from J, leaving 11 bases between them.

The J gene is TRBJ2-3, the V gene TRBV29-1; no definite D call. Germline V gene data show CDR1 as SQVTM and CDR2 as ANQGSEA. The ends were cut back, 2 bases at V and 5 bases at J, with 11 bases in the middle. The CDR3 length is 13 residues. CDR3 DNA: TGCAGCGTTGAAACCGGGTTTGTAGATACGCAGTATTTT. It yields the protein CSVETGFVDTQYF.

The chain has TRBV29-1 and TRBJ2-5; 9 bases are shared with TRBD1. In germline, CDR1 is SQVTM, CDR2 ANQGSEA. The J segment lost 7 bases and the V segment lost 8 bases, leaving 8 bases of the junction unmatched. This CDR3 spans 12 amino acids. This chain's CDR3 is CSSADRGRTQYF. The CDR3 DNA follows: TGCAGCTCCGCGGACAGGGGACGGACCCAGTACTTC. The full variable domain, rest sourced from reference TRBV29-1 and TRBJ2-5, is SAVISQKPSRDICQRGTSLTIQCQVDSQVTMMFWYRQQPGQSLTLIATANQGSEATYESGFVIDKFPISRPNLTFSTLTVSNMSPEDSSIYLCSSADRGRTQYFGPGTRLLVL.

Points on this clonotype: The junction and the germline gene differ at one end; a read error may be behind it. J is TRBJ1-6 and V is TRBV20-1; 7 bases match TRBD1. Germline CDR1 reads DFQATT; CDR2 reads SNEGSKA (reference sequence). The CDR3 consists of 14 residues. The CDR3 bases are TGCAGTGCTGTCAGGGGGACCGACAATTCATCCCTCCACTTT. It specifies CSAVRGTDNSSLHF.